This T cell receptor beta chain appears in the sequencing data of a study of blood T cells in healthy people across ages. Then a second PCR, running about 7 to 11 cycles, was carried out with a sample-barcoded 5' primer and a J-beta primer mix. TCRdb used MiXCR to reprocess the 5' RACE reads, holding one entry per CDR3 protein. This table holds around 670,000 distinct CDR3 sequences, under 30% found once. As for this clonotype: This may be a read error: a much more frequent sequence differs by one nucleotide.

Germline CDR1 and CDR2: SGHRS and YFSETQ. V was cut by 4 bases and J by 3 bases, with 11 bases left in between. The CDR3 extends over 14 amino acids. Isolation yielded PBMCs, at least 7 million per sample, in every case. This clonotype originated in a woman older than 75 in good health. The sample was blood. This chain links TRBV5-1 with TRBJ1-5, with a possible D match to TRBD1 (5 bases). As DNA, the CDR3 is TGCGCCAGCAGCGCGGGACCGCTCAATCAGCCCCAGCATTTT. Protein sequence: CASSAGPLNQPQHF.